This T cell receptor beta chain originates from a study of T cell responses to AZD1222 COVID-19 vaccine. Study results and limitations: White British ancestry dominated among donors, who included more females, and clonal diversity was possibly underestimated. Of spike-specific TCRs, nearly half reportedly target regions left unmutated in variants. Among those given AZD1222, only five or six were seropositive at baseline.

The CDR3 covers 11 residues. The V gene's germline CDR1 is SEHNR and CDR2 FQNEAQ (reference sequence). A note on this clone: Its specificity is not known.

Pooling was applied to second doses at about 4 or about 12 weeks. Generated by immunoSEQ multiplex PCR, the TCRdb table keeps only in-frame clones and is missing some. The sample has tens of thousands of clones, around 90% seen once; the top ten hold approximately 2.6%. The sequence was collected from an adult who received the AZD1222 COVID-19 vaccine. The source was peripheral blood, collected 28 days after the second AZD1222 dose. The chain carries TRBV7-9 and TRBJ1-5; a possible D gene is TRBD1 (5 bases). This CDR3 is CAPGRGQPQHF. The CDR3 DNA reads TGTGCACCGGGGCGGGGTCAGCCCCAGCATTTT.